Here is one T cell receptor (beta chain) with its context. These data come from a study of graft-versus-host responses after intestinal transplantation. Turning to the study itself: For approximately 3 years after anti-thymocyte globulin induction, all recipients took tacrolimus and steroids. Regarding the study as a whole: The study found high graft-versus-host to host-versus-graft clonal ratios in allografts of patients with graft-donor T cell macrochimerism. Among circulating GvH clones, peak levels were associated with early post-transplant declines in HvG clones.

Trimming at V came to 0 bases and at J to 2 bases, leaving 14 bases not matched to a gene. This CDR3 spans 21 amino acids. The culture paired about 200,000 irradiated violet-dye-labeled stimulators with about 200,000 CFSE-labeled responders. CD4 and CD8 responders that proliferated in the reaction were FACS-sorted. The assay was immunoSEQ multiplex PCR, and TCRdb's table has in-frame clones only and misses some. The sample yields about 3,900 clones, over 40% seen once. Source: alloreactive CD8+ T cells from a mixed lymphocyte reaction culture, taken before transplantation. Subset in this sample: CFSE-low proliferating T cells sorted from roughly six-day pre-transplant mixed lymphocyte reaction (GvH or HvG direction). V gene TRBV23-1 combines with J gene TRBJ2-1; 12 bases are shared with TRBD2. TRBV23-1 is an ORF; its function is uncertain. The sequence was obtained from a human patient who was an organ donor for intestinal transplantation. Written as DNA, the CDR3 is TGCGCCAGCAGTCAATCTTTGGCACTAGCGGGAGGTCCCTACACCTACAATGAGCAGTTCTTC. Its protein product is CASSQSLALAGGPYTYNEQFF.